This T cell receptor beta chain is drawn from a study of T-cell reconstitution after alpha-beta-depleted transplantation in children. Preparation of the TCRbeta library was carried out with unique molecular identifiers. TCRdb processed the PCR reads anew with MiXCR; each CDR3 protein has one entry. The sample lists around 370,000 distinct CDR3 sequences, 10% occurring once. Germline assignment: CDR1 DFQATT and CDR2 SNEGSKA (reference sequence). Trimming pared 0 bases from V and 0 bases from J, leaving 9 bases between. This CDR3 region has 15 residues. The specimen comprised PBMCs from the stem cell graft donor, sampled from the stem cell graft. The rearrangement joins TRBV20-1 to TRBJ2-1; D remains ambiguous. The TCR comes from a human donor who donated a stem cell graft to a child with acute lymphoblastic leukemia. The CDR3 here is CSARDPRTSYNEQFF. The CDR3 coding sequence is TGCAGTGCTAGAGATCCCCGTACCTCCTACAATGAGCAGTTCTTC.